This paragraph covers one T cell receptor (beta chain) sequence. Its recognized antigen is unknown. It has no much larger one-base neighbor in the sample; base qualities were not kept. V drops 0 bases and J drops 1 base, leaving 6 bases in between. The CDR3 contains 14 residues, cysteine and phenylalanine counted. The kept DNA is CDR3 alone, 42 bases in frame from the first base. In the germline V gene (reference sequence), CDR1 corresponds to SGHNT and CDR2 to YYREEE. The library was made by the immunoSEQ multiplex PCR assay. A mixture of 60 forward primers for TCR Vbeta segments and 13 reverse primers for TCR Jbeta segments was used in the multiplex PCR. Amplification of the CDR3 region of rearranged TCR beta genes was performed with a multiplex PCR assay on genomic DNA. On the Illumina HiSeq System, the amplified TCR beta libraries were sequenced as 87-base-pair reads. Per the original workflow: A later analysis counted about 80 million unique TCR beta chains across the 666 repertoires, and about 10 million of these chains were shared by at least two donors. Raw reads were error-corrected and collapsed into unique sequences by a nearest-neighbor algorithm in which closely related sequences were merged to remove PCR and sequencing errors. To assign V, D and J gene segments, CDR3 sequences were aligned to IMGT reference sequences. Each retained sequence needed at least a six-nucleotide match to both a V gene segment and a J gene segment. Rearrangements were classified as productive when the CDR3 lacked stop codons and remained in frame with V and J, and all other rearrangements were classified as non-productive. Following IMGT convention, CDR3 was defined as the stretch from the second conserved V-encoded cysteine up to the conserved J-encoded phenylalanine. The earlier analysis of about 620 of the donors excluded sequences that lacked an unambiguous match to a single V gene segment. An earlier analysis of 500 to 700 of the donors classified V segments as functional when productive rearrangements were above 56.7% and as segregating when the standard deviation between donors was above 5%. A statistical classification framework was built for diagnosing cytomegalovirus status from the catalog of TCR beta chain sequences. In a later analysis, V and J genes were assigned by comparing TCR nucleotide sequences against IMGT/GENE-DB human TR gene sequences. In a later analysis, CDR3 sequences and most-parsimonious VDJ recombination scenarios were assigned using the TCRdist pipeline. In a later analysis, each TCR beta chain was defined by its CDR3 amino acid sequence together with its V-gene family, and reads lacking a unique V-gene family were excluded. In a later analysis, approximately 640 highly shared, low-generation-probability nucleotide sequences were removed to address suspected cross-contamination and a sequencing artifact. A later analysis calculated a clonal expansion index for each public chain from normalized within-repertoire ranks of inferred template counts. Generation probabilities in a later analysis came from a VDJ recombination model fitted to out-of-frame rearrangements, and those results were checked against IGoR. A later analysis scored TCR-TCR, TCR-HLA and TCR-CMV co-occurrence with hypergeometric tests, applying a repertoire-size bias correction to TCR pairs. To estimate false discovery rates, a later analysis permuted the HLA or CMV assignments 20 times. In a later analysis, co-occurring TCRs were grouped using DBSCAN, with TCRdist sequence similarity added in when clustering inside HLA-allele-positive subsets. Co-occurrence clustering excluded repertoires with fewer than 30,000 or more than 120,000 public chains, plus five with anomalous nucleotide sharing. In TCRdb, the immuneACCESS table is reduced to in-frame sequences with V and J assigned. These tables do not hold every clone; where another copy was compared, an unresolved V gene accounts for under half, and the others remain unexplained. V, J and clone size were drawn from that table, and D and trimming were deduced from the DNA. The sample records around 120,000 clones, 75% to 90% of which are singletons. More than 7% of the sample is in the top ten clones.

This record comes from a study of cytomegalovirus exposure and HLA in healthy donors (dated 2017 in TCRdb). About the investigation overall: In an earlier analysis of several hundred of the donors, 276 Gb of sequence data and just under 120 million unique TCR beta sequences from about 179 million T cells were reported. An early release that covered 640 HLA-typed donors contained around 330 gigabases of sequencing data and some 87 million unique TCR sequences. Of the roughly 410 genotyped donors, 75% to 85% were placed in the genetic ancestry cluster associated with self-reported Caucasian donors. The aim of the study was to test whether cataloging public T cell receptors could identify signatures of past pathogen exposure. The study used immunosequencing to profile the T cell repertoires of more than 650 subjects and linked those repertoires to cytomegalovirus serostatus. In addition to the first cohort of 666 subjects, a separate validation cohort of over 90 different subjects was used. To predict cytomegalovirus infection status, the study brought together high-throughput TCR immunosequencing, statistical association of individual TCRs with disease status, and machine learning. A later analysis re-analyzed previously published TCR beta repertoires from 666 donors and added high-resolution HLA genotyping to study TCR occurrence patterns. In the later analysis, no new phenotypic data were used to find candidate immune exposures; instead, reliance was placed on TCR beta sequences and their occurrence across donors. In an earlier analysis of 500 to 650 of the donors, high-throughput TCR beta sequencing was used to judge whether each TCR beta V gene segment behaved as functional or pseudogenic. Alongside the repertoire data, information on donor age, sex, ethnicity and CMV serostatus was compiled. A later genetic analysis took genome-wide SNP genotypes for about three fifths of the 666 donors and used that subset as a discovery cohort. Every repertoire in the discovery cohort had been generated on one and the same sequencing platform. HLA typing included class I and class II loci at four-digit resolution. Typing coverage differed by locus: A, B, C, DRB1 and DQB1 were typed in about 620-630 donors, DQA1 in 522, DPA1 in roughly 590, and DPB1 in just under 480. Several DR-DQ haplotypes were handled as single units for association and clustering because linkage in the cohort was strong. On average, roughly 250,000 unique TCR beta nucleotide sequences were sequenced per donor among 398 genotyped donors of the cohort, with 15% to 20% of those sequences being non-productive.

The cohort comprised 710 or so healthy bone marrow donors. At the time of sampling, all cohort members were nominally healthy, though unrecorded immune exposures were likely present. The donor tested CMV seropositive and was one of the 289 seropositive cohort members. Each donor provided a peripheral blood sample, and peripheral blood mononuclear cells were used for TCR beta sequencing. The Qiagen DNeasy Blood Extraction Kit was used to extract genomic DNA from the blood cell samples. Results the study describes overall, beyond this receptor: In a later analysis, most CMV-associated TCR beta chains were found to appear HLA-restricted, with HLA associations seemingly driven largely by CMV exposure. In this cohort, only TCR beta chains were sequenced, and detectable features were limited by the absence of alpha or paired-chain data. The authors suggested that the approach could potentially be extended to other disease states and immunological phenotypes. In the study, some 160 TCR beta chains were listed as associated with cytomegalovirus. Some IMGT-functional V segments, including TRBV6-2 and TRBV6-3, could not be distinguished by the 87-base-pair reads and were therefore excluded. In a later genetic analysis, fewer N-insertions in productive TCRs were reported among donors in an Asian-associated ancestry cluster than the approximately 630-donor mean. CMV serostatus was the only immune exposure information available for the cohort. Assigning TCR associations to individual alleles was difficult when HLA alleles, especially DR and DQ, strongly co-occurred. Because some donors lacked HLA typing at each locus, the association tests relied only on the typed subset. In a later analysis, the rate of TCR association differed among HLA loci, with DRB1 alleles having the most associated TCRs and HLA-C alleles having the fewest. A later genetic analysis associated a missense DCLRE1C variant with V-gene and J-gene trimming of TCR beta chains, and an independent cohort replicated the association. According to a later analysis, parvovirus B19, influenza, CMV and Epstein-Barr virus appeared linked to several top co-occurrence clusters. An earlier analysis of around 540 of the donors showed that most TCR beta V segments appeared in productive rearrangements either about 87% or about 30% of the time, which broadly matched IMGT annotations. A later analysis associated 15,000 to 20,000 TCR beta sequences with specific HLA alleles at a false discovery rate of 0.05. A few of the identified cytomegalovirus-associated TCR beta chains were confirmed in vitro to be specific for cytomegalovirus antigens. Most TCR sequences were seen in very few donors, while some public TCRs were found in many individuals. The presence/absence analyses assumed that sequencing depth was roughly uniform across donors, and that assumption may not be true. Correlated functional status among segregating V segments might reflect linkage disequilibrium, but an unknown experimental factor could not be ruled out. The earlier analysis of approximately 540 of the donors excluded 15 to 20 rarely observed V segments, including chromosome 9 orphons, because counts were too low. A cluster of highly shared sequence variants was judged likely to represent a technical artifact of the sequencing pipeline. The classifier was reported to diagnose cytomegalovirus status with high specificity and sensitivity in both the original and validation cohorts. Compared with equally common non-associated chains, HLA-associated TCR beta chains in a later analysis were more clonally expanded and had lower generation probabilities. A further reported finding was that TCR beta sequences accurately predicted the HLA-A and HLA-B alleles for most subjects in the first cohort.

This clonotype was sampled from a female donor in good health and CMV-seropositive. The V and J segments used are TRBV5-4 and TRBJ2-3; the D gene assignment is ambiguous. Sequenced input: PBMCs. The CDR3 reads CASSLGLGTDTQYF. At the DNA level, the sequence is TGTGCCAGCAGCTTGGGGCTGGGCACAGATACGCAGTATTTT.